The sequence of this TCR beta chain was determined in a study of preoperative IRX-2 immunotherapy in early breast cancer. This table comes from immunoSEQ multiplex PCR, and its TCRdb copy is limited to in-frame clones, with some not included. The profile shows 20,000 to 30,000 clones, about four fifths of them singletons. This clone was counted a single time. Treatment denoted: preoperative locoregional IRX-2 cytokine immunotherapy. Samples came from a phase Ib trial of preoperative locoregional IRX-2 cytokine immunotherapy. The length of the CDR3 is 18 residues. Germline V gives CDR1 MNHGY, CDR2 SAAAGT. Between the trimmed V and J ends, which lost 10 bases and 4 bases, there was a span of 31 bases.

This chain uses TRBV6-8 with TRBJ1-2, with no clear D. Sequencing used lymph node tissue, obtained before IRX-2 immunotherapy. The TCR was taken from a human donor with breast cancer. The CDR3 sequence is CATWTPVSSGKLFYGYTF. The CDR3 DNA reads as TGTGCCACTTGGACTCCGGTTAGCAGCGGCAAATTGTTCTATGGCTACACCTTC.